This T cell receptor (beta chain) was found in a study of blood T cell repertoires in COVID-19. The overall study: Sources were T cells, B-cell-depleted T cells, or PBMCs; the material itself was cDNA or gDNA.

In its sample, this clone was seen a few times. Using immunoSEQ multiplex PCR, the repertoire was profiled, and TCRdb retains in-frame clones only, with some absent. The profile shows 150,000 to 200,000 clones, around 80% of them singletons. The CDR3 spans 11 residues. Germline V gene sequence: CDR1 ENHRY, CDR2 SYGVKD. V lost 2 bases and J 7 bases, leaving 5 bases between the germline ends. The specimen sequenced was peripheral blood. The V gene is TRBV10-3, the J gene TRBJ1-1; D possibly corresponds to TRBD1 (5 bases). The sequence derives from a man between 60 and 75 years old with acute or convalescent COVID-19. The CDR3 region is CAISEDSEAFF. The DNA for the CDR3 is TGTGCCATCAGTGAGGACAGTGAAGCTTTCTTT.